The 10 T cell receptor beta chains reported below all come from one sample, sequenced in a study of cytomegalovirus exposure and HLA in healthy donors. Only in-frame clones appear in the TCRdb table, and some are missing; sequencing was by immunoSEQ multiplex PCR. The table has fewer than 400,000 clones, roughly 87% seen once. Sequencing was done on a sample of PBMCs. These receptors originate from a young man in good health and CMV-seronegative.

This clone came up once. V gene TRBV7-2 combines with J gene TRBJ2-1, with D possibly being TRBD2 (5 bases). Germline V lookup: CDR1 SGHTA, CDR2 FQGNSA. Trimming removed 3 bases at V and 4 bases at J, with 7 bases between. This CDR3 has 13 amino acids. The CDR3: CASSFRGYNEQFF. The CDR3 DNA sequence: TGTGCCAGCAGCTTTCGGGGTTACAATGAGCAGTTCTTC.

The chain has TRBV11-3 and TRBJ2-5; 13 positions match TRBD2. This CDR3 is 16 amino acids long. With 5 bases clipped from V and 2 bases from J, the junction kept 5 bases outside the gene matches. CDR1 SGHNT and CDR2 YENEEA come from the germline V gene. The CDR3 spells CASSPGLAGEQETQYF. In DNA, the CDR3 is TGTGCCAGCAGCCCAGGACTAGCGGGAGAGCAAGAGACCCAGTACTTC.

The chain links TRBV6-5 to TRBJ1-1, with no clear D. The CDR3 runs to 14 residues. The V gene lost 0 bases and the J gene lost 2 bases, with 7 bases spanning the gap. CDR1 is MNHEY, CDR2 SVGAGI, per germline. The CDR3 region has the DNA TGTGCCAGCAGTTACTCGCCGAGTAACACTGAAGCTTTCTTT. Protein: CASSYSPSNTEAFF.

The chain combines TRBV5-1 with TRBJ1-1, with a possible D match to TRBD1 (5 bases). Germline-derived CDR1 and CDR2 are SGHRS and YFSETQ. This CDR3 has 14 residues. Trimming left V 1 base short and J 1 base short, with 8 bases between. The CDR3 loop is CASSLQGSNTEAFF. The CDR3 nucleotides read TGCGCCAGCAGCTTGCAGGGTTCGAACACTGAAGCTTTCTTT.

The genes are TRBV9 and TRBJ2-2, with D possibly being TRBD1 (7 bases). Germline V gives CDR1 SGDLS, CDR2 YYNGEE. The CDR3 is 17 amino acids. Trimming stripped 4 bases from V and 2 bases from J, with 18 bases between. The CDR3 DNA follows: TGTGCCAGCAGCACTAGCTATACAGGGGCAAACACCGGGGAGCTGTTTTTT. Translated, it gives CASSTSYTGANTGELFF.

The rearrangement joins TRBV7-9 to TRBJ2-1, with TRBD2 matching 8 bases. CDR1 and CDR2 (germline): SEHNR, FQNEAQ (reference sequence). The CDR3 sequence is 17 residues long. Trimming cost V 3 bases and J 2 bases; bases outside gene matches: 9. The DNA for the CDR3 is TGTGCCAGCAGCTTCACCAACGAGCGGGGGCCCTACAATGAGCAGTTCTTC. This gives the protein CASSFTNERGPYNEQFF.

This clone was seen just once. The chain employs TRBV9 and TRBJ2-1; 10 bases agree with TRBD2. Losses at the gene ends were 4 bases for V and 4 bases for J; bases not matched to a gene: 14. The CDR3 has 18 residues. CDR1 and CDR2 from the germline V gene are SGDLS and YYNGEE. The CDR3 loop reads CASSISGTSVGNYNEQFF. CDR3 in DNA: TGTGCCAGCAGCATCTCGGGGACTAGCGTCGGGAATTACAATGAGCAGTTCTTC.

The rearrangement links TRBV5-1 to TRBJ1-2; D is ambiguous. The CDR3 is 14 residues long. Trimming cost V 2 bases and J 3 bases, with 11 bases left between them. The germline V gene encodes CDR1 SGHRS and CDR2 YFSETQ. The CDR3 nucleotides read TGCGCCAGCAGCTTCCGCGGATTTGACTATGGCTACACCTTC. Translating gives CASSFRGFDYGYTF.

V and J are TRBV5-1 and TRBJ1-6; no definite D call. The CDR3 is made up of 17 amino acids. V lost 0 bases and J 4 bases, leaving 14 bases between the germline ends. Germline assignment: CDR1 SGHRS and CDR2 YFSETQ. CDR3 region: CASSLVRGGSYNSPLHF. In nucleotides, the CDR3 is TGCGCCAGCAGCTTGGTACGGGGAGGTAGTTATAATTCACCCCTCCACTTT.

The chain carries TRBV7-8 and TRBJ2-3; D is uncertain. The germline gives CDR1 SGHVS, CDR2 FQNEAQ. Trimming cost V 4 bases and J 3 bases, with 8 bases left between them. This CDR3 is built from 13 residues. In DNA, the CDR3 is TGTGCCAGCAGCTCCCCCGGGACAGATACGCAGTATTTT. This sequence encodes CASSSPGTDTQYF.